Shown below are 11 T cell receptor beta chains from a single sample sequenced in a study of CD8 T cells in ankylosing spondylitis. TCRdb used MiXCR to reprocess the 5' RACE reads, holding one entry per CDR3 protein. This sample has 300,000 to 350,000 distinct CDR3 sequences, with less than 25% found just once. The sequencing input was blood, either unsorted or a sorted T cell fraction (not recorded which). The receptors stem from a female donor with ankylosing spondylitis or in good health (not recorded which).

This clonotype occurred a few times. V is TRBV20-1 and J is TRBJ1-5; 8 bases line up with TRBD1. CDR1 DFQATT and CDR2 SNEGSKA come from the germline V gene (reference sequence). V shed 6 bases and J 3 bases; nucleotides not matched to a gene: 4. There are 13 residues in the CDR3. Here the CDR3 reads CSAWTGFNQPQHF. The CDR3 bases are TGCAGTGCGTGGACAGGGTTCAATCAGCCCCAGCATTTT.

Ten or more counts support this clonotype. This chain links TRBV6-4 with TRBJ1-2; D gene uncertain. From germline, CDR1 is MRHNA and CDR2 SNTAGT. The germline V and J ends were trimmed by 7 bases and 1 base, with 13 bases remaining between them. The CDR3 runs to 14 residues. The CDR3 region is CASTPSTGNYGYTF. CDR3 coding DNA: TGTGCCAGCACCCCATCGACGGGTAACTATGGCTACACCTTC.

This chain uses TRBV7-8 with TRBJ2-7; D call uncertain. Germline values: CDR1 SGHVS, CDR2 FQNEAQ. This CDR3 region has 14 residues. The V end lost 1 base, the J end lost 0 bases, and 7 bases lay between the germline ends. The CDR3 loop is CASSLEANSYEQYF. CDR3 nucleotides: TGTGCCAGCAGCTTAGAGGCCAACTCCTACGAGCAGTACTTC.

At least ten counts were recorded for this clonotype. This chain connects TRBV6-4 to TRBJ1-1; 7 bases are a match to TRBD1. With V trimmed by 8 bases and J by 2 bases, 5 bases remained unmatched. There are 13 residues in the CDR3. From germline, CDR1 is MRHNA and CDR2 SNTAGT. The CDR3: CASRQGRNTEAFF. CDR3 coding DNA: TGTGCCAGCCGACAGGGACGAAACACTGAAGCTTTCTTT.

This clonotype has more than one count but fewer than ten. The V gene is TRBV2, the J gene TRBJ2-1; the D gene is possibly TRBD1 (6 bases). V lost 5 bases and J 6 bases, leaving 11 bases between the germline ends. The CDR3 runs to 13 residues. Germline CDR1 is SNHLY and CDR2 is FYNNEI. Here the CDR3 reads CASSHRDINEQFF. The CDR3 DNA sequence: TGTGCCAGCAGTCACCGGGACATCAATGAGCAGTTCTTC.

This clonotype has a count of ten or more. This chain connects TRBV7-9 to TRBJ1-3; D remains unclear. Germline CDR1 and CDR2: SEHNR and FQNEAQ (reference sequence). Trimming removed 4 bases at V and 0 bases at J, with 13 bases between. This CDR3 contains 16 residues. The CDR3 here is CASSSTWEGSGNTIYF. The CDR3, as DNA: TGTGCCAGCAGCTCTACCTGGGAGGGCTCTGGAAACACCATATATTTT.

This rearrangement joins TRBV4-2 to TRBJ1-4; D is perhaps TRBD1 (6 bases). V lost 4 bases and J lost 5, with 14 bases in between. The CDR3 runs 15 residues. CDR1 and CDR2 (germline): LGHNA, YNFKEQ. The DNA for the CDR3 is TGTGCCAGCAGCCGAAGGGACAAGTCGAATGAAAAACTGTTTTTT. Protein product: CASSRRDKSNEKLFF.

The chain employs TRBV30 and TRBJ2-7, with TRBD2 matching 7 bases. Unmatched junction bases numbered 1, after V lost 0 bases and J lost 5 bases. Germline V gene lookup returns CDR1 GTSNPN and CDR2 SVGIG (reference sequence). The CDR3 loop spans 12 amino acids. CDR3 region: CAWSVGRDEQYF. As DNA, the CDR3 is TGTGCCTGGAGTGTAGGGAGGGACGAGCAGTACTTC.

This clonotype was counted at least ten times. This rearrangement joins TRBV15 to TRBJ2-7; no definite D call. Germline lookup yields CDR1 LNHNV and CDR2 YYDKDF (reference sequence). V was clipped by 0 bases and J by 2 bases, with 5 bases between them. The CDR3 covers 13 residues. The CDR3 DNA reads TGTGCCACCAGCAGAGATTCCCCCTACGAGCAGTACTTC. Amino acids: CATSRDSPYEQYF.

This clonotype turned up a few times. V is TRBV18 and J is TRBJ2-1; D not certain. V lost 0 bases, J lost 1 base, and 10 bases lay in between. The CDR3 contains 16 residues. The germline gives CDR1 KGHSH, CDR2 LQKENI. As DNA, the CDR3 is TGTGCCAGCTCACCACCGGCCTCAGGATCCTACAATGAGCAGTTCTTC. Translating it yields CASSPPASGSYNEQFF.

V is TRBV7-6 and J is TRBJ1-2; D is possibly TRBD1 (5 bases). Trimming stripped 4 bases from V and 2 bases from J, with 8 bases between. The V gene's germline CDR1 is SGHVS and CDR2 FNYEAQ. The CDR3 length is 13 residues. The CDR3 protein is CASSCGGNYGYTF. CDR3 bases: TGTGCCAGCAGCTGCGGGGGGAACTATGGCTACACCTTC.